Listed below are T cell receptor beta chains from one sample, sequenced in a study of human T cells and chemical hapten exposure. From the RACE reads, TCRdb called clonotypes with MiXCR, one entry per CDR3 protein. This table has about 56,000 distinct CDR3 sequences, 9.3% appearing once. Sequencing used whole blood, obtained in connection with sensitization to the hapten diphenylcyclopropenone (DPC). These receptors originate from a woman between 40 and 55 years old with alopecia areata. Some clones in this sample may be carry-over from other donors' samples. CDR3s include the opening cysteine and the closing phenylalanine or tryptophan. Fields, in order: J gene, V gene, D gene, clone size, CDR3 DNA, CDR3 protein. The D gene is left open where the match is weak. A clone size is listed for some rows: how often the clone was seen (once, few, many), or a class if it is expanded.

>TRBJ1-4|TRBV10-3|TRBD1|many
TGTGCCACCATCAGACAGGGGCTCCCAACTAATGAAAAACTGTTTTTT
CATIRQGLPTNEKLFF
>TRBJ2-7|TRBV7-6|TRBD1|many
TGTGCCAGCAGCTTAGGAGAATTTTTAGGGACAGACTCCTACGAGCAGTACTTC
CASSLGEFLGTDSYEQYF
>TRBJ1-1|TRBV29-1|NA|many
TGCAGCGTTGATCGGTCGGTGAACACTGAAGCTTTCTTT
CSVDRSVNTEAFF
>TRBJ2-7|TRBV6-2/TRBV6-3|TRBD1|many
TGTGCCAGCAGCTCGGACAGGGTCTACGAGCAGTACTTC
CASSSDRVYEQYF
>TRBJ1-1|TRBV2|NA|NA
TGTGCCAGCAGGAGAGACATGAACACTGAAGCTTTCTTT
CASRRDMNTEAFF
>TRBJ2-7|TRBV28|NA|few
TGTGCCAGCAGCCTCTACGAGCAGTACTTC
CASSLYEQYF
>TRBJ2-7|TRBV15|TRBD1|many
TGTGCCACCAGCAGAGAATCAGGACAGGGGTTCGACGAGCAGTACTTC
CATSRESGQGFDEQYF
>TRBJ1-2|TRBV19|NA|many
TGTGCCAGTAAGAAGGCGGCAGCTAACTATGGCTACACCTTC
CASKKAAANYGYTF
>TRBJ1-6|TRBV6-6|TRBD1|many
TGTGCCAGCCGTCGAGAGAGACAGGGGAATTCACCCCTCCACTTT
CASRRERQGNSPLHF
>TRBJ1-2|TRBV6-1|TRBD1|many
TGTGCCAGCTTGGGGACAGGGGTCGCCTATGGCTACACCTTC
CASLGTGVAYGYTF
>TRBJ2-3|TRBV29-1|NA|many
TGCAGCGTTGAAGAAGGAGATACGCAGTATTTT
CSVEEGDTQYF
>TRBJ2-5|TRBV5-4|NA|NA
TGTGCCAGCAGCGGTACAGGGAGAGAAGAGACCCAGTACTTC
CASSGTGREETQYF
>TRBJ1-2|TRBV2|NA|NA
TGTGCCAGCGTGCGGGCAGGGGAATCGCTCTCCTATGGCTACACCTTC
CASVRAGESLSYGYTF
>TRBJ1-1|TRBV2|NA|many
TGTGCCAGCAGTGCCCGATGGGATGCCACTGAAGCTTTCTTT
CASSARWDATEAFF
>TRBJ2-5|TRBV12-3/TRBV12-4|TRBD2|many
TGTGCCAGCAGCCTGACTAGCGGGGGGCTCCAAGAGACCCAGTACTTC
CASSLTSGGLQETQYF
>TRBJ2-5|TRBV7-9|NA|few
TGTGCCAGCAGTCCTACCAGAGAGACCCAGTACTTC
CASSPTRETQYF
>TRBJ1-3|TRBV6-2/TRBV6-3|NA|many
TGTGCCAGCAGTCCCGACAAAGGGATGGCAGCCTCTGGAAACACCATATATTTT
CASSPDKGMAASGNTIYF
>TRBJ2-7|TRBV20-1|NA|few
TGCAGTGCCACCCCCGGGTCGGGAGAGCAGTACTTC
CSATPGSGEQYF
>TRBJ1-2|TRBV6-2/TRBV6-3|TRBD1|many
TGTGCCAGCAGTCCCGGGACAGGGGTCTATGGCTACACCTTC
CASSPGTGVYGYTF
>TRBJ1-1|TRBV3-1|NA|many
TGTGCCAGCAGCCAAGATTTTCGTCTGAACACTGAAGCTTTCTTT
CASSQDFRLNTEAFF
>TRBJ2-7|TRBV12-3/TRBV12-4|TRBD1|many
TGTGCCAGCAGCCCGGGGACAGGGGATTCCGAGCAGTACTTC
CASSPGTGDSEQYF
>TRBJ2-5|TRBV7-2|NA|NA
TGTGCCAGCAGCCCGAGGGGCCAAGAGACCCAGTACTTC
CASSPRGQETQYF
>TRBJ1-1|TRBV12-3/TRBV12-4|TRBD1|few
TGTGCCAGCAGGCGCCGACAGGGTAACACTGAAGCTTTCTTT
CASRRRQGNTEAFF
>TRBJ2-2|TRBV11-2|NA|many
TGTGCCAGCAGCTTAGCCCAGAACACCGGGGAGCTGTTTTTT
CASSLAQNTGELFF
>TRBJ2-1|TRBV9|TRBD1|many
TGTGCCAGCAGCCCGACGGACAGGGCCGATGAGCAGTTCTTC
CASSPTDRADEQFF
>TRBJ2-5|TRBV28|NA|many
TGTGCCAGCACTGACGGGGGGCGGCGAACTAAAGAGACCCAGTACTTC
CASTDGGRRTKETQYF
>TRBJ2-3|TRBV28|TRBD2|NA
TGTGCCAGCAGTAGCGGGGGGGCCTTCCCGGTTACGCAGTATTTT
CASSSGGAFPVTQYF
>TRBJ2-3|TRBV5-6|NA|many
TGTGCCAGCAGCCAAGTAGCAGATACGCAGTATTTT
CASSQVADTQYF
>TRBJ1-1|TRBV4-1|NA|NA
TGCGCCAGCAGCCAGAGAGGGGGGACTGAAGCTTTCTTT
CASSQRGGTEAFF
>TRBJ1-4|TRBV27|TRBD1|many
TGTGCCAGCAGTTTATCTGCAGGGGGCTTTGAAAAACTGTTTTTT
CASSLSAGGFEKLFF
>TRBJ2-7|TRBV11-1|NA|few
TGTGCCAGCAGCTTTGGTCGGAGGGCACAAGGAGAGCAGTACTTC
CASSFGRRAQGEQYF
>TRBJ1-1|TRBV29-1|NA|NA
TGCAGCGCTATTTCCGGGACGAAGAACACTGAAGCTTTCTTT
CSAISGTKNTEAFF
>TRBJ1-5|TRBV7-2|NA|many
TGTGCCAGCAGCTCGCCAACAGGGAATCAGCCCCAGCATTTT
CASSSPTGNQPQHF
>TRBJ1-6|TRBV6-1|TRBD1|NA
TGTGCCAGCAGGACCGGGACAGGGGATAATTCACCCCTCCACTTT
CASRTGTGDNSPLHF
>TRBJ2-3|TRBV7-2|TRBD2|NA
TGTGCCAGCAGCCGTAGCGGGGGGGGCCGGGAAACAGATACGCAGTATTTT
CASSRSGGGRETDTQYF
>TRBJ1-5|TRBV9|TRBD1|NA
TGTGCCAGCAGCGTGACAGGGTCAGGTCAGCCCCAGCATTTT
CASSVTGSGQPQHF
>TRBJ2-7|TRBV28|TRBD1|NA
TGTGCCAGCAGTTTACCGGGGACAGCAGACTACGAGCAGTACTTC
CASSLPGTADYEQYF
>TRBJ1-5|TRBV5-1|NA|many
TGCGCCAGCAGCTTGGAGCCCAACCCAAATCAGCCCCAGCATTTT
CASSLEPNPNQPQHF
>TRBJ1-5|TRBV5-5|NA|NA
TGTGCCAGCAGCTTGGAGTGGCCTCAGCCCCAGCATTTT
CASSLEWPQPQHF
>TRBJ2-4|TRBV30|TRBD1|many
TGTGCCTGGGGTACAGGGGTCGTCGGCAAAAACATTCAGTACTTC
CAWGTGVVGKNIQYF
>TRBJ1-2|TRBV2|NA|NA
TGTGCCAGCAGGACGACAGCCTTCTATGGCTACACCTTC
CASRTTAFYGYTF
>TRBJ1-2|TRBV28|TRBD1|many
TGTGCCAGCAGTCTCCCCCGGGGAGGGGGCTTTGGCTACACCTTC
CASSLPRGGGFGYTF
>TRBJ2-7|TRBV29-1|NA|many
TGCAGCGGGGGGGACCACGAGCAGTACTTC
CSGGDHEQYF
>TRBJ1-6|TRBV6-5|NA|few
TGTGCCAGCAGGAAGTCGTCCTATAATTCACCCCTCCACTTT
CASRKSSYNSPLHF
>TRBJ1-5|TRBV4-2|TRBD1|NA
TGTGCCAGCAGCCAAGAAGTGGCAGGGGGACAGCCCCAGCATTTT
CASSQEVAGGQPQHF
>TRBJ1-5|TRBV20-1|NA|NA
TGCAGTGCTAGGGAGGTTGGAAATCAGCCCCAGCATTTT
CSAREVGNQPQHF
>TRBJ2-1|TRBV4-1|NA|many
TGCGCCAGCAGCCCCTCTGCCCGTGAGCAGTTCTTC
CASSPSAREQFF
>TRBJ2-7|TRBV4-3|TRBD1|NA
TGCGCCAGCAGCCAAGCAACAGGGGCCCTTCCCTACGAGCAGTACTTC
CASSQATGALPYEQYF
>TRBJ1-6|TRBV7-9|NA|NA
TGTGCCAGCAGCTTTGAGGGGTTTTATTCACCCCTCCACTTT
CASSFEGFYSPLHF
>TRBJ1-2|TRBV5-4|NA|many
TGTGCCAGCAGCCACCGGGACACTCTTCACTATGGCTACACCTTC
CASSHRDTLHYGYTF
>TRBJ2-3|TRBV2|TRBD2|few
TGTGCCAAGGGGCGGGGGGCCGACACAGATACGCAGTATTTT
CAKGRGADTDTQYF
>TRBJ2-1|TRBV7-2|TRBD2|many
TGTGCCAGCAGCCGACCGCCGGGAGGCTCCTACAATGAGCAGTTCTTC
CASSRPPGGSYNEQFF
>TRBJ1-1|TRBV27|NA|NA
TGTGCCAGCAGTTTATCGGTGCTGAACACTGAAGCTTTCTTT
CASSLSVLNTEAFF
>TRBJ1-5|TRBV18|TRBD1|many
TGTGCCAGCTCACCACAGACAGGGGGCAATCAGCCCCAGCATTTT
CASSPQTGGNQPQHF
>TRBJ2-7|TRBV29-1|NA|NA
TGCAGCGTTGATGGCCAGGGATCTACCTACGAGCAGTACTTC
CSVDGQGSTYEQYF
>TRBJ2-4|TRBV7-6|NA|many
TGTGCCAGCAGCCCCGCACCCGGAGCCAAAAACATTCAGTACTTC
CASSPAPGAKNIQYF
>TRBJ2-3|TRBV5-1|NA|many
TGCGCCAGCAGCTTGGCTTCTTCCACAGATACGCAGTATTTT
CASSLASSTDTQYF
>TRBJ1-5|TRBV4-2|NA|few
TGTGCCAGCAGCCAAGAAGGGACGGGTGGGGTTATGGATAGCAATCAGCCCCAGCATTTT
CASSQEGTGGVMDSNQPQHF
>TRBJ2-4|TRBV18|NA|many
TGTGCCAGCTCACCACTGCAGGAAGTCAAAAACATTCAGTACTTC
CASSPLQEVKNIQYF